This TCR beta chain emerged from a study of blood T cell repertoires in COVID-19. Study overall: PBMCs, B-cell-depleted T cells, or T cells were the source of the cDNA or gDNA that made up the material.

This table comes from immunoSEQ multiplex PCR, and its TCRdb copy is limited to in-frame clones, with some not included. This sample has 30,000 to 40,000 clones, with 88% found just once. Looked up from germline, CDR1 is SGHTA and CDR2 is FQGNSA. With V trimmed by 3 bases and J by 7 bases, 15 bases remained unmatched. The CDR3 has 19 amino acids. Sequencing was done on a sample of peripheral blood. This sequence was found in a human donor with active COVID-19. The donor label of this sample is uncertain. V usage is TRBV7-2 and J usage is TRBJ2-3; 14 nucleotides agree with TRBD2. This CDR3 is CASSFGGLAGGTEENTQYF. The CDR3 nucleotides read TGTGCCAGCAGCTTCGGCGGACTAGCGGGGGGAACTGAGGAAAATACGCAGTATTTT.